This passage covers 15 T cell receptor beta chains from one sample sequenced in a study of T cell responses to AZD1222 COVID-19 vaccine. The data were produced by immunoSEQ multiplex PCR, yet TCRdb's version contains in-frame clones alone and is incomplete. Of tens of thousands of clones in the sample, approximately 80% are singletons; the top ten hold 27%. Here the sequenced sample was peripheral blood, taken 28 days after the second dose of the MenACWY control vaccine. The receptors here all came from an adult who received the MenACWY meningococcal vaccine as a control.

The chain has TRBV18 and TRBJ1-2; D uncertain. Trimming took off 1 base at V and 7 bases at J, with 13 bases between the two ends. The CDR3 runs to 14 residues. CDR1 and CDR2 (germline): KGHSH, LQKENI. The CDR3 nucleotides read TGTGCCAGCTCACCACTCGCGACTAATAGTGGCTACACCTTC. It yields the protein CASSPLATNSGYTF.

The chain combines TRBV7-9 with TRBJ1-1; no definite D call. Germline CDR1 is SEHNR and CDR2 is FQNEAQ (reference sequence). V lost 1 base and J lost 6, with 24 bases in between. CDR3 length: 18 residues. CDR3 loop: CASSLVEGRFRSEAEAFF. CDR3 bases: TGTGCCAGCAGCTTAGTTGAAGGCAGGTTCCGATCTGAGGCTGAAGCTTTCTTT. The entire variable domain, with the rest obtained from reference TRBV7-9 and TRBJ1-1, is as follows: DTGVSQNPRHKITKRGQNVTFRCDPISEHNRLYWYRQTLGQGPEFLTYFQNEAQLEKSRLLSDRFSAERPKGSFSTLEIQRTEQGDSAMYLCASSLVEGRFRSEAEAFFGQGTRLTVV.

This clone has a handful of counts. The CDR3 region is CASSQGPANTEAFF. CDR3 DNA: TGCGCCAGCAGCCAAGGACCGGCGAACACTGAAGCTTTCTTT. The chain employs TRBV4-1 and TRBJ1-1; no clear D. The ends were cut back, 1 base at V and 1 base at J, with 7 bases in the middle. Germline CDR1 is MGHRA and CDR2 is YSYEKL. This CDR3 comprises 14 residues.

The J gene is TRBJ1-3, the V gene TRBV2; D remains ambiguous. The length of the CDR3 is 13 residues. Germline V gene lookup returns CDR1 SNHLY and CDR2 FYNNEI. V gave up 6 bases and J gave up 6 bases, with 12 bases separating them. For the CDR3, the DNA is TGTGCCAGCAGCCCCGGTTCGGCAAACACCATATATTTT. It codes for CASSPGSANTIYF. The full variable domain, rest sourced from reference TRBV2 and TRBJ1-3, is EPEVTQTPSHQVTQMGQEVILRCVPISNHLYFYWYRQILGQKVEFLVSFYNNEISEKSEIFDDQFSVERPDGSNFTLKIRSTKLEDSAMYFCASSPGSANTIYFGEGSWLTVV.

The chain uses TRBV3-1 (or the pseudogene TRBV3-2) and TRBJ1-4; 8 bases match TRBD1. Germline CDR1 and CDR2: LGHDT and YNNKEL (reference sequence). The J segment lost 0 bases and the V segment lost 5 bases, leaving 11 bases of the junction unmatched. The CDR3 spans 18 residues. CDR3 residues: CASSVGTGEQATNEKLFF. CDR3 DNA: TGTGCCAGCAGCGTCGGGACAGGAGAGCAGGCAACTAATGAAAAACTGTTTTTT.

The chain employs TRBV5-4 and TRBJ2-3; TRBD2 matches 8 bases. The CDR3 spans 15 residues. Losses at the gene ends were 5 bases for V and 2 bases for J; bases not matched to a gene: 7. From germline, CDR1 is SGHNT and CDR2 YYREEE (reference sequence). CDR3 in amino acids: CASRPAGAITDTQYF. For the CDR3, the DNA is TGTGCCAGCAGACCAGCGGGAGCCATCACAGATACGCAGTATTTT.

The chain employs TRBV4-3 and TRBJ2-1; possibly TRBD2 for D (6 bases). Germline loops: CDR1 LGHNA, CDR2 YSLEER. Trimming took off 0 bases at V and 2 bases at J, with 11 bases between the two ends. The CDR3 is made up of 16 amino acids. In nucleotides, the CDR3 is TGCGCCAGCAGCCAAGACACGGGGGTCGCCTACAATGAGCAGTTCTTC. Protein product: CASSQDTGVAYNEQFF.

The CDR3 DNA follows: TGTGCCAGCAGCTTGGTTCGTGGGGGGCAAGAGACCCAGTACTTC. Its translation: CASSLVRGGQETQYF. This chain links TRBV5-6 with TRBJ2-5; weak D call: TRBD2 (6 bases). CDR3 length: 15 residues. The ends were cut back, 0 bases at V and 2 bases at J, with 11 bases in the middle. Germline V lookup: CDR1 SGHDT, CDR2 YYEEEE.

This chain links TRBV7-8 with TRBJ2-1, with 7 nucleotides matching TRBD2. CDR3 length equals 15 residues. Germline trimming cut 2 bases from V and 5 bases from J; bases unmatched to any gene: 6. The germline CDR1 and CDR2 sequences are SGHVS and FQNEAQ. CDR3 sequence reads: CASSLRASGDNEQFF. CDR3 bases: TGTGCCAGCAGCTTAAGGGCAAGCGGGGACAATGAGCAGTTCTTC.

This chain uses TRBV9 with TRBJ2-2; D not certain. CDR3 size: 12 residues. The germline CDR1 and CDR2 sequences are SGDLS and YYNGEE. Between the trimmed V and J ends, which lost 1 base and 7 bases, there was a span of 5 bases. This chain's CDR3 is CASSVINGELFF. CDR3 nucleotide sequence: TGTGCCAGCAGCGTAATAAACGGGGAGCTGTTTTTT.

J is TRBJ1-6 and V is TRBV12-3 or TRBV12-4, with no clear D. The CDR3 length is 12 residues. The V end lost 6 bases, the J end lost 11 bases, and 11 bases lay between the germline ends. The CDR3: CASSPSGTPLHF. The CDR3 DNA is TGTGCCAGCAGCCCGAGTGGGACACCCCTCCACTTT.

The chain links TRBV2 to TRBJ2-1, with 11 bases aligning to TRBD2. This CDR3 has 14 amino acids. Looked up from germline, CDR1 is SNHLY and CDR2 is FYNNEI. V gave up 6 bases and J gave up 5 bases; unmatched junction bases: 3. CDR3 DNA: TGTGCCAGCAGGGGACTAGCGGCGAACAATGAGCAGTTCTTC. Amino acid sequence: CASRGLAANNEQFF. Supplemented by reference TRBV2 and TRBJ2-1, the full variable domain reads EPEVTQTPSHQVTQMGQEVILRCVPISNHLYFYWYRQILGQKVEFLVSFYNNEISEKSEIFDDQFSVERPDGSNFTLKIRSTKLEDSAMYFCASRGLAANNEQFFGPGTRLTVL.

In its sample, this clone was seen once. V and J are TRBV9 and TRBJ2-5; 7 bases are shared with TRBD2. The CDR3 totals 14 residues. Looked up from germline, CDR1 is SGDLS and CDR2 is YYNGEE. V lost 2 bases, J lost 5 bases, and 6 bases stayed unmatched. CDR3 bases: TGTGCCAGCAGCGTTCAGGGAGGGATTGAGACCCAGTACTTC. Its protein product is CASSVQGGIETQYF.

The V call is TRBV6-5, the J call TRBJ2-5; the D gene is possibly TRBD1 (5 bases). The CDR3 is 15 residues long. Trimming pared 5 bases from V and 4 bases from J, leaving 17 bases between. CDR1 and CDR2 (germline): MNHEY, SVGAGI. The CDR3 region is CASSIGQGRGETQYF. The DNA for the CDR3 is TGTGCCAGCAGTATAGGGCAGGGAAGGGGAGAGACCCAGTACTTC.

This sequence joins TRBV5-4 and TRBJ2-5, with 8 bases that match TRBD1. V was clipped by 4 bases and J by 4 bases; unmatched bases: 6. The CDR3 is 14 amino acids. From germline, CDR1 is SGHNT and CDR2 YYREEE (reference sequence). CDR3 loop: CASSPQGTGETQYF. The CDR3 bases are TGTGCCAGCAGCCCACAGGGGACAGGAGAGACCCAGTACTTC.